The 20 T cell receptor beta chains in this list originate from one sample, sequenced in a study of blood T cell repertoires in COVID-19. Produced via immunoSEQ multiplex PCR; TCRdb's table is partial and in-frame only. The profile shows roughly 140,000 clones, 75% to 85% of them singletons. What was sequenced was peripheral blood. These receptors all stem from a woman aged 45-65 years in a cohort sampled during active or convalescent COVID-19.

In DNA form, the CDR3 reads TGTGCCAGCAGCCAAGTCGGACAGGGAAATTCTGGAAACACCATATATTTT. This gives the protein CASSQVGQGNSGNTIYF. The V call is TRBV4-2, the J call TRBJ1-3; 8 positions match TRBD1. Trimming removed 1 base from V and 1 base from J; junction bases left unmatched: 6. The CDR3 has 17 residues. Germline CDR1 LGHNA, CDR2 YNFKEQ.

In nucleotides, the CDR3 is TGTGCCAGCAGTTTGACAGGGGACTCTGGAAACACCATATATTTT. Protein sequence: CASSLTGDSGNTIYF. V usage is TRBV27 and J usage is TRBJ1-3; 8 nucleotides align to TRBD1. The CDR3 totals 15 residues. Germline V gene sequence: CDR1 MNHEY, CDR2 SMNVEV (reference sequence). V lost 3 bases, J lost 0 bases, and 1 base stayed unmatched.

Only one count was recorded for this clone. This chain joins TRBV9 and TRBJ2-1; 7 bases match TRBD2. V lost 3 bases, J lost 4 bases, and 10 bases stayed unmatched. The CDR3 is 16 residues long. CDR1 and CDR2 (germline): SGDLS, YYNGEE. CDR3 sequence reads: CASSDRGDQWYNEQFF. The CDR3 DNA is TGTGCCAGCAGCGACCGGGGGGACCAGTGGTACAATGAGCAGTTCTTC.

The chain recombines TRBV30 with TRBJ2-3; 8 positions agree with TRBD1. This CDR3 is built from 16 residues. CDR1 GTSNPN and CDR2 SVGIG come from the germline V gene (reference sequence). V shed 4 bases, J shed 1 base, and the junction held 10 bases outside the gene matches. The CDR3 coding sequence is TGTGCCTGGATCCCTCTGGGGGGACAGGGCACAGATACGCAGTATTTT. Translating it yields CAWIPLGGQGTDTQYF.

The genes are TRBV2 and TRBJ2-5; TRBD1 is a possible D gene (5 bases). Looked up from germline, CDR1 is SNHLY and CDR2 is FYNNEI. The CDR3 consists of 12 residues. Trimming removed 6 bases from V and 1 base from J, with 6 bases in between. In DNA form, the CDR3 reads TGTGCCAGCAGGACAGTCCAAGAGACCCAGTACTTC. Its translation: CASRTVQETQYF.

The chain uses TRBV25-1 and TRBJ2-1, with D tentatively TRBD2 (7 bases). The CDR3 sequence is 14 residues long. CDR1 is MGHDK and CDR2 is SYGVNS in the germline V gene. V was trimmed by 3 bases and J by 8 bases, leaving 14 bases between them. In DNA, the CDR3 is TGTGCCAGCAGTGAGAGGGGGGGGGCCGATGAGCAGTTCTTC. Its translation is CASSERGGADEQFF.

This chain uses TRBV25-1 with TRBJ1-4; D is unclear. Germline values: CDR1 MGHDK, CDR2 SYGVNS. V dropped 10 bases and J dropped 4 bases, with 13 bases sitting between them. The CDR3 has 13 residues. The CDR3 coding sequence is TGTGCCACCCTAGAGGAAAATAATGAAAAACTGTTTTTT. Its protein is CATLEENNEKLFF.

The V and J genes are TRBV18 and TRBJ2-7; 8 nucleotides align to TRBD1. This CDR3 contains 15 residues. Germline trimming cut 4 bases from V and 2 bases from J; bases unmatched to any gene: 7. Per the germline V gene, CDR1 is KGHSH and CDR2 is LQKENI. CDR3 coding DNA: TGTGCCAGCTCACGAAGACAGGGGTACCCCTACGAGCAGTACTTC. As protein: CASSRRQGYPYEQYF.

This chain connects TRBV19 to TRBJ1-2; TRBD1 might be the D (5 bases). The CDR3 runs to 16 residues. Germline V gene lookup returns CDR1 LNHDA and CDR2 SQIVND (reference sequence). V was pared by 0 bases and J by 4 bases, with 15 bases between. The CDR3 spells CASSIDSGRKSYGYTF. The DNA of the CDR3 is TGTGCCAGTAGTATAGATTCAGGGCGGAAGAGCTATGGCTACACCTTC.

This chain uses TRBV19 with TRBJ1-5; D uncertain. CDR1 LNHDA and CDR2 SQIVND come from the germline V gene (reference sequence). V shed 6 bases and J shed 0 bases, with 12 bases lying between them. This CDR3 spans 15 amino acids. The CDR3 loop is CASRTGVYSNQPQHF. The DNA of the CDR3 is TGTGCCAGTAGGACCGGGGTGTATAGCAATCAGCCCCAGCATTTT.

This clone is judged medium-sized. The chain uses TRBV7-2 and TRBJ2-7; the match to TRBD1 covers 7 bases. There are 15 residues in the CDR3. With 2 bases clipped from V and 2 bases from J, the junction kept 6 bases outside the gene matches. The V gene's germline CDR1 is SGHTA and CDR2 FQGNSA. CDR3 nucleotides: TGTGCCAGCAGCTTAACCGGGACAGCAACCTACGAGCAGTACTTC. Translation gives CASSLTGTATYEQYF.

The chain couples TRBV19 to TRBJ1-6; 7 bases fit TRBD1. Germline CDR1 reads LNHDA; CDR2 reads SQIVND (reference sequence). V was clipped by 3 bases and J by 5 bases; unmatched bases: 1. There are 14 residues in the CDR3. The DNA of the CDR3 is TGTGCCAGTAGTATGACAGGGAATAATTCACCCCTCCACTTT. It yields the protein CASSMTGNNSPLHF.

This clone was seen repeatedly, ten times or more. The rearrangement uses TRBV5-5 and TRBJ2-1; 9 bases fit TRBD2. Germline-derived CDR1 and CDR2 are SGHKS and YYEKEE (reference sequence). The CDR3 is 15 residues long. The J segment lost 9 bases and the V segment lost 0 bases, leaving 7 bases of the junction unmatched. CDR3 protein: CASSLGGGAEGEQFF. The DNA for the CDR3 is TGTGCCAGCAGCTTGGGCGGGGGGGCGGAAGGTGAGCAGTTCTTC.

This chain uses TRBV5-4 with TRBJ2-7; TRBD2 matches at 7 bases. The CDR3 is 13 residues long. The V and J ends lost 4 bases and 7 bases, in that order; junction bases with no gene match: 8. Germline CDR1 is SGHNT and CDR2 is YYREEE (reference sequence). CDR3 nucleotide sequence: TGTGCCAGCAGCCATGGGAGGGGTCAGGAGCAGTACTTC. It codes for CASSHGRGQEQYF.

Here the CDR3 reads CASSRGTGRSAFF. CDR3 in DNA: TGTGCCAGCAGCCGAGGGACAGGGCGGTCTGCTTTCTTT. The rearrangement uses TRBV14 and TRBJ1-1; 9 bases agree with TRBD1. V lost 4 bases, J lost 11 bases, and 8 bases stayed unmatched. This CDR3 has 13 residues. Germline lookup yields CDR1 SGHDN and CDR2 FVKESK.

Remarks on this clone: Different DNA sequences within this sample yield the same CDR3. The V and J genes are TRBV5-1 and TRBJ2-7; D may be TRBD1 (5 bases). CDR3 length: 14 amino acids. The germline V gene encodes CDR1 SGHRS and CDR2 YFSETQ. Trimming pared 2 bases from V and 1 base from J, leaving 10 bases between. The CDR3 coding sequence is TGCGCCAGCAGCTTAGGGGCAGGGTCCTACGAGCAGTACTTC. Translated: CASSLGAGSYEQYF. Full variable domain (remainder filled in from reference TRBV5-1 and TRBJ2-7): KAGVTQTPRYLIKTRGQQVTLSCSPISGHRSVSWYQQTPGQGLQFLFEYFSETQRNKGNFPGRFSGRQFSNSRSEMNVSTLELGDSALYLCASSLGAGSYEQYFGPGTRLTVT.

The chain combines TRBV7-2 with TRBJ1-4; 7 positions match TRBD1. The CDR3 is 17 amino acids. Germline assignment: CDR1 SGHTA and CDR2 FQGNSA. V lost 1 base and J lost 4; bases outside the gene matches: 9. The CDR3 loop is CASSLGRTGVHNEKLFF. In DNA form, the CDR3 reads TGTGCCAGCAGCTTAGGGAGGACAGGAGTTCATAATGAAAAACTGTTTTTT.

This clone was seen just once. The J gene is TRBJ1-1, the V gene TRBV9; a possible D gene is TRBD1 (5 bases). Trimming removed 0 bases from V and 5 bases from J, with 14 bases in between. Germline lookup yields CDR1 SGDLS and CDR2 YYNGEE. This CDR3 contains 15 residues. The CDR3 here is CASSVEGRAGTEAFF. The CDR3 DNA reads as TGTGCCAGCAGCGTAGAGGGCAGGGCAGGGACTGAAGCTTTCTTT. The whole variable domain, remainder taken from reference TRBV9 and TRBJ1-1, is DSGVTQTPKHLITATGQRVTLRCSPRSGDLSVYWYQQSLDQGLQFLIQYYNGEERAKGNILERFSAQQFPDLHSELNLSSLELGDSALYFCASSVEGRAGTEAFFGQGTRLTVV.

The chain employs TRBV9 and TRBJ2-7; perhaps TRBD1 as D (5 bases). Looked up from germline, CDR1 is SGDLS and CDR2 is YYNGEE. The CDR3 is 15 residues long. V shed 0 bases and J shed 4 bases, with 14 bases lying between them. This CDR3 is CASSVVRRVVYEQYF. In nucleotides, the CDR3 is TGTGCCAGCAGCGTAGTTCGCAGGGTTGTATACGAGCAGTACTTC.

The sample holds a few counts of this clone. This chain connects TRBV7-8 to TRBJ1-2; no firm D call. The CDR3 loop spans 15 amino acids. Trimming took off 2 bases at V and 4 bases at J, with 14 bases between the two ends. Germline CDR1 SGHVS, CDR2 FQNEAQ. This chain's CDR3 is CASSLLSAQSYGYTF. The DNA for the CDR3 is TGTGCCAGCAGCTTACTAAGTGCACAGAGCTATGGCTACACCTTC.